This TCR beta chain was identified during a study of T cell responses to AZD1222 COVID-19 vaccine (dated by TCRdb to about 2021). Turning to the overall study: A total of about 240 trial participants underwent TCR sequencing, of whom roughly 210 received two doses of AZD1222 and about 26 received two doses of the MenACWY control vaccine. Enrollment into the trials was organized by age into subgroups of 18-55, 56-69 and 70-plus years, and those subgroups contained approximately 150, 30 and 60 TCR-sequenced participants, respectively. What the work shows at the level of the full study, not this receptor alone: No day 14 peak-response samples were available, so repertoires were characterized only after the peak T cell response. Reportedly, almost half of the unique spike-specific TCRs recognized epitopes lying outside the regions that are mutated in the B.1.351 and B.1.1.7 variants. After two AZD1222 doses, both the breadth and the depth of spike-specific TCRs were significantly higher than at day 0 and than in MenACWY recipients. CD4 TCRs associated with the vaccine covered the entire spike protein, and the dominant responses were in regions 160-218 and 743-854. In the small 56-69-year group, the increase in depth fell short of significance, most likely because of low power. Only a handful of AZD1222 recipients were SARS-CoV-2 seropositive at baseline, limiting conclusions about previously exposed vaccinees. Participants were mostly white British, with more females than males. The authors suggested clonal diversity may have been underestimated.

The junction shows trimming of 1 base on V and 10 bases on J, plus 11 bases between the germline ends. From a lookup of the germline V gene, CDR1 and CDR2 are MNHNS and SASEGT. Spanning cysteine to phenylalanine, the CDR3 consists of 14 amino acids. The DNA shown is the 42-base CDR3, in frame from base 1. The sample's time point label, in plain terms: about 28 days (+/-7) after the second vaccine dose. AZD1222 recipients whose second dose came at about 4 weeks and those whose second dose came at about 12 weeks were combined into one group, since spike-specific TCR depth and breadth did not differ between the two schedules. The vaccinee samples were drawn from two UK trials, COV001 and COV002, one of which was a single-blind randomized controlled phase 2/3 trial testing AZD1222 (ChAdOx1 nCoV-19) in healthy adults. Trial participant PBMC samples were collected at day 0 and day 28 after the second dose for TCRbeta chain sequencing.

The CDR3 regions of human TCRbeta chains were analyzed by immunosequencing. The paper's data handling went like this. TCRs in the repertoires were compared against a reference library of SARS-CoV-2-specific TCRs that had been generated with the MIRA antigen-specificity platform. Breadth was defined as the fraction of unique TCRs that were SARS-CoV-2-associated, and depth was defined as the fraction of total T cells that were SARS-CoV-2-associated. Using the MIRA data, every spike-specific TCR was mapped to the spike region that the TCR reacted to and assigned to either a CD4 or a CD8 class. Log10-transformed breadth and depth values were compared by one-way ANOVA with Sidak's multiple comparisons tests. In TCRdb, the immuneACCESS table is reduced to in-frame sequences with V and J assigned. These tables do not hold every clone; where another copy was compared, an unresolved V gene accounts for under half, and the others remain unexplained. The V and J calls and clone size come from that table; D and trimming were worked out from the DNA. The sample has 150,000 to 250,000 clones on record, approximately 94% of them singletons. The leading ten clones occupy 1% of the sample.

Notes on this clone: This clone's antigen is unknown. No per-base quality is available; no much larger clone lies one base away.

Recombination linked TRBV6-1 to TRBJ1-6, with the D gene not confidently named. The material sequenced was peripheral blood, taken 28 days after the second AZD1222 dose. This sequence was found in an adult who received the AZD1222 COVID-19 vaccine. CDR3 sequence: CASSEVLRRSPLHF. The nucleotides read TGTGCCAGCAGTGAAGTCCTCAGGAGGTCACCCCTCCACTTT.